This T cell receptor (beta chain) was profiled in a study of T-cell memory formation after mild COVID-19. TCRdb redid the calling of the 5' RACE reads with MiXCR, one entry per CDR3 protein. In the table there are some 490,000 distinct CDR3 sequences, around a sixth of which are singletons. The CDR3 is made up of 15 amino acids. Germline assignment: CDR1 SGHRS and CDR2 YFSETQ. V lost 0 bases, J lost 7 bases, and 11 bases lay in between. Overall study results and limits: The authors left the SARS-CoV-2 specificity of second-wave clones peaking on day 37 unconfirmed. Clones contracting over day 15 to 85 were CD4/CD8 balanced, with later expanders leaning CD4+.

This clonotype was detected only a few times. No antigen is known for it. The source of this sequence is an adult woman who had mild COVID-19 (a few samples of this study predate the infection). Cell type and time point are not known. The rearrangement joins TRBV5-1 to TRBJ1-6; D gene uncertain. Sequences were obtained from PBMCs or a T cell subset sorted from them (not recorded which). CDR3 sequence reads: CASSLEYGENSPLHF. The CDR3 region has the DNA TGCGCCAGCAGCTTGGAATACGGGGAGAATTCACCCCTCCACTTT.